The following is a T cell receptor (beta chain) sequence with its context. The data originate from a study of cytotoxic CD8 clonotypes in ibrutinib-treated CLL. Study overall: After a median of about 62 months, approximately 15 patients stayed remitted and roughly 12 progressed; responses had been partial in roughly 25 and complete in 2. It was after a median about 12 months of treatment, range 6 to 36, that response samples were taken.

Germline values: CDR1 LGHNA, CDR2 YSLEER. Between the trimmed V and J ends, which lost 3 bases and 6 bases, there was a span of 17 bases. The CDR3 spans 16 residues. Method: immunoSEQ multiplex PCR; TCRdb's copy keeps in-frame clones and lacks some. The top ten hold around 2.7% of the sample, which has approximately 160,000 clones, 70% to 90% seen once. The sequenced sample was PBMCs, obtained at disease progression, from a patient treated with ibrutinib. The clonotype was recovered from a human donor with chronic lymphocytic leukemia. The V call is TRBV4-3, the J call TRBJ2-2, with a weak D call TRBD1 (5 bases). The CDR3 here is CASSHSNRFLAGELFF. CDR3 nucleotides: TGCGCCAGCAGCCACAGCAACAGGTTTCTGGCCGGGGAGCTGTTTTTT.